The 22 T cell receptor beta chains given below trace back to one sample, sequenced in a study of quantifying T cell responses using KT2 cells. Study-level background: Reverse transcription used primers in the TCR alpha and beta constant regions.

Each cDNA got a UMI-containing oligo ligated at its 3' end. First-round PCR used three to four cycles and beta primers RC1.1 and RC1.2 covering TRBC1 and TRBC2. TCRdb used MiXCR to reprocess the UMI-ligation and nested PCR reads, holding one entry per CDR3 protein. The table has tens of thousands of distinct CDR3 sequences, around an eighth seen once. The sample was PBMCs spiked with cells of the T cell clone KT2. Every receptor here comes from a human donor.

The rearrangement links TRBV29-1 to TRBJ1-2, with TRBD1 matching 11 bases. Germline V gene sequence: CDR1 SQVTM, CDR2 ANQGSEA. The trim removed 7 bases at V and 4 bases at J, leaving 17 bases unmatched. The CDR3 totals 17 residues. CDR3 nucleotides: TGCAGCGCTTACTCCGGGACAGGGGGTCAAGGTAGCTATGGCTACACCTTC. This translates into CSAYSGTGGQGSYGYTF. The variable domain in full, completed from reference TRBV29-1 and TRBJ1-2, reads SAVISQKPSRDICQRGTSLTIQCQVDSQVTMMFWYRQQPGQSLTLIATANQGSEATYESGFVIDKFPISRPNLTFSTLTVSNMSPEDSSIYLCSAYSGTGGQGSYGYTFGSGTRLTVV.

This clonotype was seen more than once but under ten times. The gene calls are TRBV12-3 or TRBV12-4 and TRBJ1-6, with D possibly TRBD1 on 6 matching bases. The V and J ends lost 1 base and 11 bases respectively, with 12 bases between them. The CDR3 consists of 14 residues. CDR3 DNA: TGTGCCAGCAGTTTAGGCGGCGGGGGGCCACCCCTCCACTTT. This codes for CASSLGGGGPPLHF.

V and J are TRBV4-2 and TRBJ2-7; a weak D match, TRBD2 (6 bases). Per the germline V gene, CDR1 is LGHNA and CDR2 is YNFKEQ. Trimming took off 4 bases at V and 3 bases at J, with 16 bases between the two ends. The CDR3 totals 15 residues. CDR3 bases: TGTGCCAGCAGCCTCTACGCCGAGCGGGTCTACGAGCAGTACTTC. This translates into CASSLYAERVYEQYF.

The chain couples TRBV10-2 to TRBJ2-1, with a possible D match to TRBD2 (6 bases). CDR1 and CDR2 (germline): WSHSY, SAAADI. V lost 6 bases, J lost 4 bases, and 13 bases lay in between. The CDR3 extends over 14 amino acids. The CDR3 reads CASSLDYVYNEQFF. The CDR3, as DNA: TGCGCCAGCAGCCTGGACTATGTATACAATGAGCAGTTCTTC.

This clonotype came up a few times. This chain links TRBV9 with TRBJ1-3, with TRBD1 matching 8 bases. Trimming cost V 4 bases and J 8 bases; bases outside gene matches: 8. Looked up from germline, CDR1 is SGDLS and CDR2 is YYNGEE. This CDR3 is built from 14 residues. CDR3: CASSPGTGRYTIYF. The CDR3 region has the DNA TGTGCCAGCAGCCCGGGGACAGGACGATACACCATATATTTT.

This clonotype has just a few counts. V usage is TRBV7-9 and J usage is TRBJ1-6; D is undetermined. The germline CDR1 and CDR2 sequences are SEHNR and FQNEAQ (reference sequence). The CDR3 totals 16 residues. The V end was cut by 1 base, the J end by 5 bases, with 12 bases between. CDR3: CASSLDRTENNSPLHF. The CDR3 bases are TGTGCCAGCAGCTTAGATCGCACAGAAAATAATTCACCCCTCCACTTT. Based on the CDR3 plus reference TRBV7-9 and TRBJ1-6, the full variable domain is DTGVSQNPRHKITKRGQNVTFRCDPISEHNRLYWYRQTLGQGPEFLTYFQNEAQLEKSRLLSDRFSAERPKGSFSTLEIQRTEQGDSAMYLCASSLDRTENNSPLHFGNGTRLTVT.

This clonotype was detected only a few times. This sequence joins TRBV6-5 and TRBJ2-3; D uncertain. CDR3 length: 16 residues. Deletions cut 0 bases from V and 2 bases from J, with 12 bases between. Germline V gene sequence: CDR1 MNHEY, CDR2 SVGAGI. CDR3 sequence (DNA): TGTGCCAGCAGTTACTCGACCGGGTGGGACACAGATACGCAGTATTTT. As protein: CASSYSTGWDTDTQYF.

V usage is TRBV7-9 and J usage is TRBJ1-1, with a possible D match to TRBD1 (6 bases). CDR1 is SEHNR and CDR2 is FQNEAQ in the germline V gene (reference sequence). Trimming pared 4 bases from V and 3 bases from J, leaving 12 bases between. The CDR3 is 14 amino acids. The CDR3 loop reads CASSSIGGDTEAFF. For the CDR3, the DNA is TGTGCCAGCAGCTCTATTGGGGGCGACACTGAAGCTTTCTTT. Using reference TRBV7-9 and TRBJ1-1 for the parts outside the CDR3, the full variable domain is DTGVSQNPRHKITKRGQNVTFRCDPISEHNRLYWYRQTLGQGPEFLTYFQNEAQLEKSRLLSDRFSAERPKGSFSTLEIQRTEQGDSAMYLCASSSIGGDTEAFFGQGTRLTVV.

This clonotype was observed a handful of times. The chain joins TRBV20-1 to TRBJ2-7; 8 bases are shared with TRBD2. The CDR3 runs to 13 residues. Trimming removed 6 bases from V and 3 bases from J; junction bases left unmatched: 7. Looked up from germline, CDR1 is DFQATT and CDR2 is SNEGSKA (reference sequence). The CDR3 DNA sequence: TGCAGTGCCGTAGCGGGAATTAGCTACGAGCAGTACTTC. Its translation is CSAVAGISYEQYF.

The chain recombines TRBV7-3 with TRBJ2-2; 9 nucleotides match TRBD1. CDR1 is SGHTA, CDR2 FQGTGA, per germline. J was trimmed by 6 bases and V by 4 bases; bases with no gene match: 6. This CDR3 region has 15 residues. The DNA of the CDR3 is TGTGCCAGCAGCTCGTGGGACAGGGAAGCCGGGGAGCTGTTTTTT. It specifies CASSSWDREAGELFF.

This clonotype showed up just a few times. V usage is TRBV12-3 or TRBV12-4 and J usage is TRBJ2-5; D gene unclear. CDR3 size: 12 residues. V was shortened by 4 bases and J by 1 base, with 4 bases between the two germline ends. In DNA, the CDR3 is TGTGCCAGCAGTTCCAGCCAAGAGACCCAGTACTTC. Protein: CASSSSQETQYF.

This clonotype was counted a few times. V usage is TRBV5-1 and J usage is TRBJ2-1; 10 nucleotides agree with TRBD2. Germline V gene sequence: CDR1 SGHRS, CDR2 YFSETQ. The CDR3 covers 16 residues. J was trimmed by 8 bases and V by 4 bases; bases with no gene match: 12. CDR3 nucleotides: TGCGCCAGCAGCGATCTAGCGGGAGCAAGGGGGGATGAGCAGTTCTTC. It specifies CASSDLAGARGDEQFF.

The sample holds many counts of this clonotype. This chain connects TRBV6-2 or TRBV6-3 to TRBJ2-3; 7 bases line up with TRBD1. From germline, CDR1 is MNHEY and CDR2 SVGEGT. V dropped 5 bases and J dropped 3; count of bases not matched to a gene: 5. The CDR3 runs to 14 residues. The CDR3 nucleotides read TGTGCCAGCAGTCCAGGACAGGAGACAGATACGCAGTATTTT. The encoded protein is CASSPGQETDTQYF.

This clonotype was observed a handful of times. The germline gene is not matched at one end of the junction; a read error may be the cause. The chain has TRBV2 and TRBJ2-7, with 8 bases aligning to TRBD1. Germline V gives CDR1 SNHLY, CDR2 FYNNEI. The CDR3 sequence is 16 residues long. CDR3 in amino acids: CANSGPGTGGAYEQYF. In DNA, the CDR3 is TGTGCCAACAGTGGACCCGGTACAGGGGGAGCCTACGAGCAGTACTTC.

This clonotype came up a few times. The chain joins TRBV7-9 to TRBJ2-2; the D gene is possibly TRBD1 (5 bases). This CDR3 comprises 14 residues. Trimming removed 3 bases from V and 4 bases from J, with 9 bases in between. Germline V gene lookup returns CDR1 SEHNR and CDR2 FQNEAQ (reference sequence). The DNA of the CDR3 is TGTGCCAGCAGCTTCGGACACTCCACCGGGGAGCTGTTTTTT. It yields the protein CASSFGHSTGELFF.

This clonotype was seen at least ten times. V is TRBV20-1 and J is TRBJ2-7, with unresolved D. V was shortened by 3 bases and J by 6 bases, with 15 bases between the two germline ends. Germline V gene sequence: CDR1 DFQATT, CDR2 SNEGSKA (reference sequence). The CDR3 is 13 amino acids. The CDR3 is CSASRRSGSEQYF. For the CDR3, the DNA is TGCAGTGCTAGTAGGCGGTCAGGAAGCGAGCAGTACTTC.

The chain carries TRBV5-1 and TRBJ2-3; 12 bases map to TRBD2. The germline CDR1 and CDR2 sequences are SGHRS and YFSETQ. This CDR3 has 15 residues. The junction had 7 bases not matched to a gene; V was cut back by 8 bases and J by 3 bases. The CDR3 here is CASRLAGEVTDTQYF. CDR3 DNA: TGCGCCAGTAGACTAGCGGGAGAAGTAACAGATACGCAGTATTTT. Full variable domain (remainder filled in from reference TRBV5-1 and TRBJ2-3): KAGVTQTPRYLIKTRGQQVTLSCSPISGHRSVSWYQQTPGQGLQFLFEYFSETQRNKGNFPGRFSGRQFSNSRSEMNVSTLELGDSALYLCASRLAGEVTDTQYFGPGTRLTVL.

This clonotype was counted only a few times. This chain links TRBV7-6 with TRBJ2-5; TRBD2 aligns across 10 bases. This CDR3 has 14 amino acids. With 5 bases clipped from V and 4 bases from J, the junction kept 4 bases outside the gene matches. CDR1 and CDR2 from the germline V gene are SGHVS and FNYEAQ. The CDR3 spells CASSHRLAGETQYF. As DNA, the CDR3 is TGTGCCAGCAGCCATCGACTAGCGGGAGAGACCCAGTACTTC.

This clonotype was recorded at least ten times. This chain links TRBV21-1 with TRBJ1-5; TRBD1 is the table's D call, not checked against the DNA. TRBV21-1 is tagged as a pseudogene. This CDR3 is built from 15 residues. CDR3 coding DNA: TGTGCCAGCAGCAAAGGGACAGGGGGCAATCAGCCCCAGCATTTT. Translating gives CASSKGTGGNQPQHF.

The chain employs TRBV4-1 and TRBJ2-1, with D possibly TRBD2 on 7 matching bases. The CDR3 contains 18 residues. Per germline, CDR1 MGHRA and CDR2 YSYEKL. Trimming shortened V by 1 base and J by 1 base, and 17 bases separated the two germline ends. The CDR3 here is CASSQVLRGGPSYNEQFF. The CDR3 nucleotides read TGCGCCAGCAGCCAAGTTTTAAGGGGGGGGCCTTCCTACAATGAGCAGTTCTTC.

V and J are TRBV10-3 and TRBJ2-7; 10 nucleotides match TRBD2. The V gene's germline CDR1 is ENHRY and CDR2 SYGVKD. The CDR3 runs 15 residues. The V and J ends lost 3 bases and 4 bases, in that order; junction bases with no gene match: 6. The CDR3 region is CAISEDSGRKYEQYF. The CDR3 bases are TGTGCCATCAGTGAAGATAGCGGGAGGAAGTACGAGCAGTACTTC.

This clonotype was counted ten times or more. The V and J genes are TRBV5-5 and TRBJ2-3; D gene ambiguous. The CDR3 loop spans 16 amino acids. Germline lookup yields CDR1 SGHKS and CDR2 YYEKEE (reference sequence). Trimming shortened V by 4 bases and J by 0 bases, and 15 bases separated the two germline ends. The DNA of the CDR3 is TGTGCCAGCAGCCCCTCCCCGAGGCAGAGCACAGATACGCAGTATTTT. Amino acid sequence: CASSPSPRQSTDTQYF.